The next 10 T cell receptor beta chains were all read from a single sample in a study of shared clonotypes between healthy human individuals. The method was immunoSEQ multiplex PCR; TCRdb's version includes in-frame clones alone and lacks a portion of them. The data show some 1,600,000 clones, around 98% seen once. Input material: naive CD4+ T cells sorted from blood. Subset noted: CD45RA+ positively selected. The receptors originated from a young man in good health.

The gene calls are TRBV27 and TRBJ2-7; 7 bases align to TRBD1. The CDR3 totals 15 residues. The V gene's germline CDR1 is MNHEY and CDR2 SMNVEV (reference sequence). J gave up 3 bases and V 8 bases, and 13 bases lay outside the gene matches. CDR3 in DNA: TGTGCCAGCCGACCCACTCCGGGACAGCACTACGAGCAGTACTTC. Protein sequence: CASRPTPGQHYEQYF.

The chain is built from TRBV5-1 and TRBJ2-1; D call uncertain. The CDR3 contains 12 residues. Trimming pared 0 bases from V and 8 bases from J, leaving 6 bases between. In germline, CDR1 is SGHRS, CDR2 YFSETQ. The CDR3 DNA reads TGCGCCAGCAGCTTGGGGGTCGATGAGCAGTTCTTC. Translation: CASSLGVDEQFF. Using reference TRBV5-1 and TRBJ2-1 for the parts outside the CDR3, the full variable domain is KAGVTQTPRYLIKTRGQQVTLSCSPISGHRSVSWYQQTPGQGLQFLFEYFSETQRNKGNFPGRFSGRQFSNSRSEMNVSTLELGDSALYLCASSLGVDEQFFGPGTRLTVL.

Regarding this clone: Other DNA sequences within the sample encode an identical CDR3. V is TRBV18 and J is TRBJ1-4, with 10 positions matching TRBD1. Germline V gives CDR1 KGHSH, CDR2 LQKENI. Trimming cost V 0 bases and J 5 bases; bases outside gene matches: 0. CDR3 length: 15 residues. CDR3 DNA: TGTGCCAGCTCACCACCGGGACAGGGGAATGAAAAACTGTTTTTT. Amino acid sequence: CASSPPGQGNEKLFF.

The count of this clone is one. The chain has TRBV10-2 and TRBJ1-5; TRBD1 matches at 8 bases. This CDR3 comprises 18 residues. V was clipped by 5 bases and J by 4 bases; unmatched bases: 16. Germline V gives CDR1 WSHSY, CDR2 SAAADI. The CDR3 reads CASSRSGFGQGLNQPQHF. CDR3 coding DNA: TGCGCCAGCAGTAGGTCTGGGTTTGGACAGGGACTTAATCAGCCCCAGCATTTT.

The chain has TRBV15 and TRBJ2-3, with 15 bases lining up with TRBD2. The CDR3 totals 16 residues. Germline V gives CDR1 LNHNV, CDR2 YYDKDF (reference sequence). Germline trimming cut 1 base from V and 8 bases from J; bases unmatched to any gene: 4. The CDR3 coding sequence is TGTGCCACCAGCAGAGCTACGGGACTAGCGGGAGGTACGCAGTATTTT. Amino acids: CATSRATGLAGGTQYF.

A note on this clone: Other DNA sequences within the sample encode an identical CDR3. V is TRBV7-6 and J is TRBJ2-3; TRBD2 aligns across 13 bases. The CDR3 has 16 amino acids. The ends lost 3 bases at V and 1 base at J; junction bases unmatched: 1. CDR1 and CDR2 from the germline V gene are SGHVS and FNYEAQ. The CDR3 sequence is CASSLGTSGGTDTQYF. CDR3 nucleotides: TGTGCCAGCAGCTTGGGGACTAGCGGGGGCACAGATACGCAGTATTTT.

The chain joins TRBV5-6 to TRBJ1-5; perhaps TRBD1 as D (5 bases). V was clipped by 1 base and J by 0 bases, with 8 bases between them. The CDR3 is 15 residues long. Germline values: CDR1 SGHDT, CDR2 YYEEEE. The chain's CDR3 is CASSLTGDSNQPQHF. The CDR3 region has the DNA TGTGCCAGCAGCTTGACAGGAGATAGCAATCAGCCCCAGCATTTT. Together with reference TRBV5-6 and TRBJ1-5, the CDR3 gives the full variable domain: DAGVTQSPTHLIKTRGQQVTLRCSPKSGHDTVSWYQQALGQGPQFIFQYYEEEERQRGNFPDRFSGHQFPNYSSELNVNALLLGDSALYLCASSLTGDSNQPQHFGDGTRLSIL.

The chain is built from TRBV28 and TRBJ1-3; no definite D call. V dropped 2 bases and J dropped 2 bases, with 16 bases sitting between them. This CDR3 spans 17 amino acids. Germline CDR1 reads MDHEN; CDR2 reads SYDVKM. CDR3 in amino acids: CASSLGGPRTPGNTIYF. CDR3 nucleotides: TGTGCCAGCAGTTTAGGTGGCCCCCGGACGCCTGGAAACACCATATATTTT.

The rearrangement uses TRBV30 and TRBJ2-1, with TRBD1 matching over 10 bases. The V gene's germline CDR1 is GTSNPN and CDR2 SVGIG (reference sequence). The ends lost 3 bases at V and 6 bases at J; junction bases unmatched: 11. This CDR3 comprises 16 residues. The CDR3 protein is CAWRKMDRGEFNEQFF. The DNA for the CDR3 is TGTGCCTGGAGAAAGATGGACAGGGGGGAATTCAATGAGCAGTTCTTC.

As DNA, the CDR3 is TGTGCCAGCAGGGGACAGGGGGCAATCTACGAGCAGTACTTC. Amino acids: CASRGQGAIYEQYF. The rearrangement uses TRBV28 and TRBJ2-7; TRBD1 agrees at 12 bases. V shed 6 bases, J shed 3 bases, and the junction held 3 bases outside the gene matches. The CDR3 loop spans 14 amino acids. Germline values: CDR1 MDHEN, CDR2 SYDVKM.